Described below is a single T cell receptor beta chain sequence and its context. Its antigen is unknown. This specimen belongs to a study of cytomegalovirus exposure and HLA in healthy donors. Study results and caveats: Analysis was carried out at a later point, and it linked a missense DCLRE1C variant to TCR beta V- and J-gene trimming. Later analysis indicated greater clonal expansion among HLA-associated TCR beta chains than among equally common other chains. According to reports, the classifier identified cytomegalovirus status with high specificity and sensitivity. TCR beta sequences reportedly predicted most subjects' HLA-A and HLA-B alleles accurately.

A multiplex PCR was run with 60 Vbeta primers and 13 Jbeta primers. TCRdb's copy holds only in-frame clones and misses some; the assay was immunoSEQ multiplex PCR. The sample yields under 85,000 clones, around 78% seen once. The clonotype was recovered from a man between 40 and 49 years old in good health and CMV-seronegative. Input material: PBMCs.

CDR3 nucleotide sequence: TGCAGTCTGCCCTCAGGCATGTCTAATTCACCCCTCCACTTT. Its translation is CSLPSGMSNSPLHF. This chain links TRBV29-1 with TRBJ1-6; no definite D call. This CDR3 comprises 14 residues. Germline values: CDR1 SQVTM, CDR2 ANQGSEA.